The TCR beta chain under discussion was sequenced for a study of human CD4 T cells and Enterobacteriaceae. Ex vivo total memory CD4+ samples were deeply sequenced, detecting one cell in 200,000. Some clones are missing from TCRdb's copy, which holds only in-frame ones; the method was immunoSEQ multiplex PCR. Of about 29,000 clones listed, almost 85% are singletons. From germline, CDR1 is SGHRS and CDR2 YFSETQ. The length of the CDR3 is 15 residues. V was clipped by 0 bases and J by 0 bases, with 9 bases between them. Memory CD4+ T cells were sorted as all CD4+ cells except CD45RA+CCR7+CD95- naive cells, over 95% pure.

The J gene is TRBJ1-2, the V gene TRBV5-1, with D unclear. Sequencing used memory CD4+ T cells from blood. The source is a human donor in good health. The CDR3 region is CASSLGDNTNYGYTF. The CDR3 coding sequence is TGCGCCAGCAGCTTGGGAGATAACACTAACTATGGCTACACCTTC.